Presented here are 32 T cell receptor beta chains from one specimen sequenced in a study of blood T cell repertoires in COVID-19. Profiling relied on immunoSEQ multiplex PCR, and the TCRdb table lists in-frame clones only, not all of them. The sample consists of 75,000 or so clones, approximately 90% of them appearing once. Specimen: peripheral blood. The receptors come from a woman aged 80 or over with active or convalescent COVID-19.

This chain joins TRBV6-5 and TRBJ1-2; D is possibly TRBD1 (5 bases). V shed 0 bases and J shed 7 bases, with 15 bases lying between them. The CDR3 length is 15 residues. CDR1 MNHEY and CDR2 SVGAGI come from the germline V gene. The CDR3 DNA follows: TGTGCCAGCAGTTACTCGAGGTGGGACGGGGGTGGCTACACCTTC. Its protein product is CASSYSRWDGGGYTF.

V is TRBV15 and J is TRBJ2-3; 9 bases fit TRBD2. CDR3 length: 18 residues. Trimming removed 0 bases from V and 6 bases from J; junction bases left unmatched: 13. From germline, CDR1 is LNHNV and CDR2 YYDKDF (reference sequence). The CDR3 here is CATSRERGAGGYMDTQYF. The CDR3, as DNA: TGTGCCACCAGCAGAGAGCGGGGAGCGGGAGGTTACATGGATACGCAGTATTTT.

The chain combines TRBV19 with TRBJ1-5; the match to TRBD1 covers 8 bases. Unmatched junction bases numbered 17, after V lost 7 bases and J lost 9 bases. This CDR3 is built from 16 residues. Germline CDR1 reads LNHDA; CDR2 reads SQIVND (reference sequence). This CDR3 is CASKGGTGTGPRPQHF. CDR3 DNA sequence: TGTGCCAGTAAAGGCGGAACTGGGACAGGCCCCAGGCCCCAGCATTTT.

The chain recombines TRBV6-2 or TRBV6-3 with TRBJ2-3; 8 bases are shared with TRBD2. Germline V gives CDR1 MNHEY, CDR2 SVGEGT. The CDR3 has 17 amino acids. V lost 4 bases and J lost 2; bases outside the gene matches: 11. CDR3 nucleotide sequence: TGTGCCAGCAGTTCTTTACAGGGACTAGGTTCCACAGATACGCAGTATTTT. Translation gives CASSSLQGLGSTDTQYF.

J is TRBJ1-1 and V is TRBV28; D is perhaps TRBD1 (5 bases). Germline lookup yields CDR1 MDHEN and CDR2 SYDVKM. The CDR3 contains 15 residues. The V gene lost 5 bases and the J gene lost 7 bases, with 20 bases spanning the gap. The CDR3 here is CASSPIPGLGLEAFF. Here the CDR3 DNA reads TGTGCCAGCAGTCCTATCCCGGGACTCGGACTTGAAGCTTTCTTT. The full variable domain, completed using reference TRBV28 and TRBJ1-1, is DVKVTQSSRYLVKRTGEKVFLECVQDMDHENMFWYRQDPGLGLRLIYFSYDVKMKEKGDIPEGYSVSREKKERFSLILESASTNQTSMYLCASSPIPGLGLEAFFGQGTRLTVV.

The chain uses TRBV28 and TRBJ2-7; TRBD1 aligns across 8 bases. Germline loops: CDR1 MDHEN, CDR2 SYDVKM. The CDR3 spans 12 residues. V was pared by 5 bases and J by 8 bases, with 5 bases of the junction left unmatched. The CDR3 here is CASSPDRGKQYF. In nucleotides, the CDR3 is TGTGCCAGCAGTCCCGACAGGGGAAAGCAGTACTTC.

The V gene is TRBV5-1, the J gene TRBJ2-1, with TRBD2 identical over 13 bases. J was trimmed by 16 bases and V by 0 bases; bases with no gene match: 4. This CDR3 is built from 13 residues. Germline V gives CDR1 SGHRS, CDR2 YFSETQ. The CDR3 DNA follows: TGCGCCAGCAGCTTGGAACTAGCGGGGGGGCCCTTCTTC. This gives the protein CASSLELAGGPFF.

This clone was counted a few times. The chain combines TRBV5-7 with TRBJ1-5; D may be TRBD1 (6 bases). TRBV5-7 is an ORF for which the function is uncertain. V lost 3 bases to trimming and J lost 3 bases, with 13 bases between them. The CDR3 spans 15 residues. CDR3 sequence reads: CASSSNRASNQPQHF. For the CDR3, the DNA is TGTGCCAGCAGCTCCAACAGGGCTTCCAATCAGCCCCAGCATTTT.

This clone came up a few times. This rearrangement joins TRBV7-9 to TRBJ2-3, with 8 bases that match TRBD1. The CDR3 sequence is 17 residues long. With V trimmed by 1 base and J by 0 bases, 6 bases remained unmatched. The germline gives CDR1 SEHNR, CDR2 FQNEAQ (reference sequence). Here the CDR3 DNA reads TGTGCCAGCAGCTTAGGGGCAAGGGACAGGAGCACAGATACGCAGTATTTT. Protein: CASSLGARDRSTDTQYF.

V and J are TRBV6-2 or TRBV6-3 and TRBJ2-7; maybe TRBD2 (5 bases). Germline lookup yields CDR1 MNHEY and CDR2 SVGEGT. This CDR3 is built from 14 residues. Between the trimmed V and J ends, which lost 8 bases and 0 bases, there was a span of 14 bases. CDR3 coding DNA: TGTGCCAGCCGCCTCGGGATCTTCTCCTACGAGCAGTACTTC. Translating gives CASRLGIFSYEQYF.

In DNA form, the CDR3 reads TGTGCCAGCAGCCATCAGATTGGGCTCTCTGGGGCCAACGTCCTGACTTTC. Residues: CASSHQIGLSGANVLTF. V and J are TRBV7-7 and TRBJ2-6; D call uncertain. The CDR3 covers 17 residues. V was clipped by 5 bases and J by 0 bases, with 14 bases between them. CDR1 and CDR2 from the germline V gene are SSHAT and FNYEAQ (reference sequence).

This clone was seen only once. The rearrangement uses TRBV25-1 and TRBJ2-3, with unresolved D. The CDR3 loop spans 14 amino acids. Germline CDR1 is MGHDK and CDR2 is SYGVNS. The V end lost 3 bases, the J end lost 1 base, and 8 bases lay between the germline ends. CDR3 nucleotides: TGTGCCAGCAGTGACCAAAGAGGCACAGATACGCAGTATTTT. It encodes CASSDQRGTDTQYF. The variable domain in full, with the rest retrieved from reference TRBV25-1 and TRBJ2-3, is EADIYQTPRYLVIGTGKKITLECSQTMGHDKMYWYQQDPGMELHLIHYSYGVNSTEKGDLSSESTVSRIRTEHFPLTLESARPSHTSQYLCASSDQRGTDTQYFGPGTRLTVL.

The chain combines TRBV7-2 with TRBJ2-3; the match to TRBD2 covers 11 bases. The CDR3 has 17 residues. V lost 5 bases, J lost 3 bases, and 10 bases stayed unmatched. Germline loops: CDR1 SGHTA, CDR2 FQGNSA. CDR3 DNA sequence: TGTGCCAGCAGCAGTGGGCTAGCGGGGGGTAGGACAGATACGCAGTATTTT. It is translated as CASSSGLAGGRTDTQYF.

The CDR3 nucleotides are TGCGCCAGCAGCCAGGAACAGGGGATCGGGGAGCTGTTTTTT. Its translation: CASSQEQGIGELFF. The chain has TRBV4-3 and TRBJ2-2; 7 bases agree with TRBD1. This CDR3 region has 14 residues. The V and J ends lost 3 bases and 7 bases, in that order; junction bases with no gene match: 5. CDR1 and CDR2 from the germline V gene are LGHNA and YSLEER.

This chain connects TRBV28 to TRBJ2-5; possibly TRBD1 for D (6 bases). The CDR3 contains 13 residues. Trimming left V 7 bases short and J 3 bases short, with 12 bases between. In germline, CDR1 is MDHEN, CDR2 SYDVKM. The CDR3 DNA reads TGTGCCAGCACCAAAGGGGGAAAAGAGACCCAGTACTTC. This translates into CASTKGGKETQYF.

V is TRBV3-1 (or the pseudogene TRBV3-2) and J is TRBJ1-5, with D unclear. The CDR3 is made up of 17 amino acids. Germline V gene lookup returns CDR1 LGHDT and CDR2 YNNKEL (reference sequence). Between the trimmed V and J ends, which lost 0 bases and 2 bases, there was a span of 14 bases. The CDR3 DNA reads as TGTGCCAGCAGCCAAGATTGTATCTTTCGGGGCAATCAGCCCCAGCATTTT. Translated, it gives CASSQDCIFRGNQPQHF.

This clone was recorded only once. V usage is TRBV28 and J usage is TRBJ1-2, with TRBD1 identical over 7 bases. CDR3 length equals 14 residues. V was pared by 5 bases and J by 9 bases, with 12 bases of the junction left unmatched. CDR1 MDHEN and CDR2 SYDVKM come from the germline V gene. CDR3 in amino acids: CASSPAGQVRSYTF. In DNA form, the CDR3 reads TGTGCCAGCAGTCCCGCTGGACAGGTACGAAGCTACACCTTC.

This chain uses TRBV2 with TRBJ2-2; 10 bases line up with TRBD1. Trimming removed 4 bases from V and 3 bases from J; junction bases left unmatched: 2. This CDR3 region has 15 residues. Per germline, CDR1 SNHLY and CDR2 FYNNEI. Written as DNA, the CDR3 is TGTGCCAGCAGTGCCGGGACAGGGGACACCGGGGAGCTGTTTTTT. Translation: CASSAGTGDTGELFF.

CDR3: CASSKTTGTGYETQYF. In DNA, the CDR3 is TGTGCCAGCAGCAAAACTACCGGGACAGGGTATGAGACCCAGTACTTC. This rearrangement joins TRBV7-2 to TRBJ2-5; 9 nucleotides line up with TRBD1. Germline V gene lookup returns CDR1 SGHTA and CDR2 FQGNSA. The CDR3 is 16 amino acids. V gave up 5 bases and J gave up 5 bases; unmatched junction bases: 12.

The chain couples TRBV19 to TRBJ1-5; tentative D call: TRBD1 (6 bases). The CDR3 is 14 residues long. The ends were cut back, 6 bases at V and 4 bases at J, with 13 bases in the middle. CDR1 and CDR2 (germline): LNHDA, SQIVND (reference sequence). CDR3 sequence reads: CASSSGDRNQPQHF. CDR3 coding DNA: TGTGCCAGTAGCTCAGGGGACCGGAATCAGCCCCAGCATTTT.

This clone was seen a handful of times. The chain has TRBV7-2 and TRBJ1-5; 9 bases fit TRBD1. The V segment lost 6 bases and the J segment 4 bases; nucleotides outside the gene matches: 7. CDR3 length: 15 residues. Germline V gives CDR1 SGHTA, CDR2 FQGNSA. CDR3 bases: TGTGCCAGCAGGTCCGGGACAGGGTGGAATCAGCCCCAGCATTTT. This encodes CASRSGTGWNQPQHF.

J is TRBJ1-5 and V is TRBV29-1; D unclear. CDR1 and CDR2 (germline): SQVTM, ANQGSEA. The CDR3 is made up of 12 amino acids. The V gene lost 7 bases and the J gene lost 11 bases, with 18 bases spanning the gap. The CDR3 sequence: CSAETSGGSQHF. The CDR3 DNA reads TGCAGCGCGGAGACCTCGGGAGGGTCCCAGCATTTT.

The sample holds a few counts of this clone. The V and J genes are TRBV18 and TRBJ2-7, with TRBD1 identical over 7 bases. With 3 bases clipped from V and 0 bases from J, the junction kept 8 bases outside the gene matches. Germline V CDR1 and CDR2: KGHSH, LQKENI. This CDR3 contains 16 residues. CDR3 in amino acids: CASSPQPDRSSYEQYF. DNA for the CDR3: TGTGCCAGCTCACCTCAACCGGACAGGAGCTCCTACGAGCAGTACTTC.

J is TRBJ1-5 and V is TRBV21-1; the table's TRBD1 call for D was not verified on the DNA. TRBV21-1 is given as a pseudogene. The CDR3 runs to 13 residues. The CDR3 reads CASKQGDNQPQHF. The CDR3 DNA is TGTGCCAGCAAACAGGGCGACAATCAGCCCCAGCATTTT.

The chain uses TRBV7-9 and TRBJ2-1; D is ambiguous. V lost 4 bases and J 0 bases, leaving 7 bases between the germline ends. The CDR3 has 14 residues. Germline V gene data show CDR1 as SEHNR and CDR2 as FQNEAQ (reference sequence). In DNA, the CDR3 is TGTGCCAGCAGCTCCGTTAGCTCCTACAATGAGCAGTTCTTC. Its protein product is CASSSVSSYNEQFF.

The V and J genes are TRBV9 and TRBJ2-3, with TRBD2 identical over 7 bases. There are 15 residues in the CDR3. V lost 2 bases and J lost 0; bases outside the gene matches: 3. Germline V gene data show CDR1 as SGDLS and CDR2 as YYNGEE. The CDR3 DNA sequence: TGTGCCAGCAGCGTCACTAGCGCTAGCACAGATACGCAGTATTTT. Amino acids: CASSVTSASTDTQYF.

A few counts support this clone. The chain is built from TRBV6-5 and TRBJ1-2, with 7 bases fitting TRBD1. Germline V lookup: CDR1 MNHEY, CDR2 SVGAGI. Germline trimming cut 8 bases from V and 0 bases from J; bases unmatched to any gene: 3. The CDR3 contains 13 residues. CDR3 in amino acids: CASRDSANYGYTF. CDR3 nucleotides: TGTGCCAGCCGGGACAGTGCTAACTATGGCTACACCTTC.

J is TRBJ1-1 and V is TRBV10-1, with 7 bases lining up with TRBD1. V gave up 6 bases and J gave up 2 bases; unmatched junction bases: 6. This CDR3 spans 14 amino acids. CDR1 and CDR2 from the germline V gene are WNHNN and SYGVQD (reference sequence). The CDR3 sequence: CASSRDSTNTEAFF. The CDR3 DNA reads TGCGCCAGCAGCAGGGACAGCACAAACACTGAAGCTTTCTTT.

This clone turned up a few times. The CDR3 DNA reads as TGTGCCAGCAGTAATCCGGGACAGGGTGGCAATGAGCAGTTCTTC. Amino acids: CASSNPGQGGNEQFF. The chain is built from TRBV6-2 or TRBV6-3 and TRBJ2-1; 9 bases line up with TRBD1. J gave up 6 bases and V 5 bases, and 8 bases lay outside the gene matches. The CDR3 has 15 residues. Germline V gene sequence: CDR1 MNHEY, CDR2 SVGEGT.

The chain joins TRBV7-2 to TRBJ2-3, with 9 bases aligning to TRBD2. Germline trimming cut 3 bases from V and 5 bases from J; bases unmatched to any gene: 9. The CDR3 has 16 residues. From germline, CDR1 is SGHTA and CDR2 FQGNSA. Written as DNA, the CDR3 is TGTGCCAGCAGCTTGACTAGCGGTATCGCCGGAGATACGCAGTATTTT. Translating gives CASSLTSGIAGDTQYF.

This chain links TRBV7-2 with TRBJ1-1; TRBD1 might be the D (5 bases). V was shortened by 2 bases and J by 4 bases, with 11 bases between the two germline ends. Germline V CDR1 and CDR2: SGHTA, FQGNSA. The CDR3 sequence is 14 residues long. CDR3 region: CASSLRGWGTEAFF. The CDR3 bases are TGTGCCAGCAGCTTAAGGGGATGGGGCACTGAAGCTTTCTTT.

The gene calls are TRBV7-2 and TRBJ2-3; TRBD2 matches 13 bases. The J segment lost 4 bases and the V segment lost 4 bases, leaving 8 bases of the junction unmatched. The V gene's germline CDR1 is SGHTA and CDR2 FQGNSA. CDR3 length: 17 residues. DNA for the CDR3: TGTGCCAGCAGCTCCCGGACTAGCGGGAGTTCCGCAGATACGCAGTATTTT. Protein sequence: CASSSRTSGSSADTQYF.